Each of the 27 T cell receptor beta chains below was sequenced from the same sample in a study of T cell clonality in common variable immunodeficiency. Here immunoSEQ multiplex PCR was the method, and the copy in TCRdb shows in-frame clones only, minus some. This sample carries 55,000 or so clones, none of them present only once. The sequenced sample consisted of peripheral blood mononuclear cells. All receptors derive from a person aged 18-70 years in good health.

This clone was recorded a few times. The read finishes 3 residues shy of the CDR3 end, and the germline J gene is used to complete it. This chain joins TRBV5-6 and TRBJ1-1, with unresolved D. The CDR3 loop spans 15 amino acids. The germline V gene has CDR1 SGHDT and CDR2 YYEEEE. V was clipped by 0 bases and J by 6 bases, with 15 bases between them. The CDR3 bases that were read are TGTGCCAGCAGCTTGGTAAAAGGGTGGCGGGCTGAA. Amino acid sequence: CASSLVKGWRAE. The full CDR3 protein reads CASSLVKGWRAEAFF.

By proportion, this clone is medium-sized. The missing CDR3 end, 3 residues past where the read stops, is filled in from the germline J gene. The chain couples TRBV20-1 to TRBJ2-3, with D tentatively TRBD2 (5 bases). The CDR3 is 12 residues long. Trimming removed 4 bases at V and 6 bases at J, with 11 bases between. The germline V gene encodes CDR1 DFQATT and CDR2 SNEGSKA (reference sequence). CDR3 protein: CSAILAADTQYF. CDR3 DNA, as far as it was read: TGCAGTGCTATCCTAGCAGCTGATACG.

This clone was counted many times. The junction departs from the called germline gene at one end, perhaps through a read error. The read ends 3 residues shy of where the CDR3 ends; the end is completed using the germline J gene. The rearrangement uses TRBV12-5 and TRBJ2-4; 9 nucleotides line up with TRBD1. This CDR3 has 13 amino acids. CDR1 is LGHNT, CDR2 FRNRAP, per germline. The CDR3 DNA, read in part, is TGTGCTAGTGGCAATGACAGGGGGAACACT. This gives the protein CASGNDRGNT. The complete CDR3 protein is CASGNDRGNTQYF.

This clone was recorded at least ten times. The CDR3 spells CAISGSANTEAFF. The CDR3 DNA, read in part, is TGTGCCATCAGTGGGTCGGCGAACACTGAA. The chain is built from TRBV10-3 and TRBJ1-1; D gene uncertain. Read sequence stops 3 residues before the CDR3 end, and the germline J gene provides the missing end. Germline CDR1 and CDR2: ENHRY and SYGVKD. V lost 4 bases and J lost 1, with 7 bases in between. The CDR3 runs 13 residues.

Remarks on this clone: Read coverage stops 3 residues before the CDR3 terminus; the germline J gene supplies the remainder. The J gene is TRBJ1-2, the V gene TRBV7-9; D is unresolved. Germline assignment: CDR1 SEHNR and CDR2 FQNEAQ (reference sequence). The CDR3 extends over 11 amino acids. The CDR3 DNA, read in part, is TGTGCCAGCAGCTCGATCTACGAC. Residues: CASSSIYD. The entire CDR3 reads CASSSIYDYTF. Full variable domain (remainder filled in from reference TRBV7-9 and TRBJ1-2): DTGVSQNPRHKITKRGQNVTFRCDPISEHNRLYWYRQTLGQGPEFLTYFQNEAQLEKSRLLSDRFSAERPKGSFSTLEIQRTEQGDSAMYLCASSSIYDYTFGSGTRLTVV.

This clone was seen repeatedly, ten times or more. CDR3 sequence reads: CASSEGSSRRSDTQYF. The DNA read from the CDR3 is TGTGCCAGCAGTGAAGGCTCTAGCCGCCGGTCGGATACG. The chain has TRBV2 and TRBJ2-3; perhaps TRBD2 as D (5 bases). Read sequence stops 3 residues before the CDR3 end, and the germline J gene provides the missing end. CDR1 SNHLY and CDR2 FYNNEI come from the germline V gene. The V end was cut by 1 base, the J end by 6 bases, with 17 bases between. The CDR3 totals 16 residues. The full variable domain, completed using reference TRBV2 and TRBJ2-3, is EPEVTQTPSHQVTQMGQEVILRCVPISNHLYFYWYRQILGQKVEFLVSFYNNEISEKSEIFDDQFSVERPDGSNFTLKIRSTKLEDSAMYFCASSEGSSRRSDTQYFGPGTRLTVL.

This clone came up many times. CDR3 sequence: CASKGLSGNTIYF. CDR3 DNA, as far as it was read: TGTGCCAGTAAAGGGCTATCTGGAAACACC. This chain joins TRBV19 and TRBJ1-3; D uncertain. Read data end 3 residues before the CDR3 end; the end is taken from the germline J gene. Trimming cost V 7 bases and J 1 base, with 8 bases left between them. Germline values: CDR1 LNHDA, CDR2 SQIVND (reference sequence). CDR3 size: 13 residues.

The sample holds many counts of this clone. The CDR3 is cut off 3 residues early in the read; its end comes from the germline J gene. This sequence joins TRBV13 and TRBJ2-7; 8 bases fit TRBD1. Germline trimming cut 2 bases from V and 3 bases from J; bases unmatched to any gene: 6. The CDR3 has 15 residues. Germline V gene lookup returns CDR1 PRHDT and CDR2 FYEKMQ (reference sequence). The sequenced part of the CDR3 DNA is TGTGCCAGCAGCTTAACAATACAGGGGGGCTACGAG. It translates to CASSLTIQGGYE. The full CDR3 sequence reads CASSLTIQGGYEQYF.

This clone was recorded at least ten times. Sequencing ends 3 residues short of the CDR3 end; the germline J gene provides the rest. The chain recombines TRBV12-3 or TRBV12-4 with TRBJ1-4, with D perhaps matching TRBD1 (5 bases). This CDR3 has 16 amino acids. The V end lost 6 bases, the J end lost 3 bases, and 17 bases lay between the germline ends. CDR3 sequence: CASSDSSGLANEKLFF. The sequenced CDR3 bases are TGTGCCAGCAGCGACTCCTCAGGGCTGGCTAATGAAAAA.

This clone was recorded at least ten times. The CDR3 is cut off 3 residues early in the read; its end comes from the germline J gene. This rearrangement joins TRBV6-1 to TRBJ2-7; 9 nucleotides agree with TRBD2. V dropped 5 bases and J dropped 0; count of bases not matched to a gene: 5. The CDR3 loop spans 15 amino acids. Germline V gene lookup returns CDR1 MNHNS and CDR2 SASEGT. The CDR3 loop is CASSQGTSNSYEQYF. The CDR3 DNA, read in part, is TGTGCCAGCAGTCAAGGGACTAGCAACTCCTACGAG.

This clone was recorded many times. The read gets to within 3 residues of the CDR3 end, and the germline J gene fills in the rest. The chain carries TRBV10-2 and TRBJ2-4; TRBD2 might be the D (6 bases). The germline CDR1 and CDR2 sequences are WSHSY and SAAADI. The CDR3 has 15 amino acids. V was pared by 6 bases and J by 0 bases, with 12 bases between. Partial CDR3 DNA: TGCGCCAGCAGACGGGGCGGGGAAGCCAAAAACATT. It is translated as CASRRGGEAKNI. Given in full, the CDR3 is CASRRGGEAKNIQYF.

This clone was counted ten times or more. The read is 3 residues too short to cover the CDR3 end, so that end is filled in from the germline J gene. The V call is TRBV30, the J call TRBJ1-5; D perhaps matches TRBD1 (6 bases). Trimming removed 4 bases from V and 6 bases from J, with 13 bases in between. The CDR3 is 13 residues long. Germline-derived CDR1 and CDR2 are GTSNPN and SVGIG (reference sequence). Partial CDR3 DNA: TGTGCCTGGATGGAGGGGGGGGGTCAGCCC. It encodes CAWMEGGGQP. The complete CDR3 reads CAWMEGGGQPQHF.

This clone was seen ten or more times. The read finishes 3 residues shy of the CDR3 end, and the germline J gene is used to complete it. The chain couples TRBV4-1 to TRBJ1-5, with D possibly TRBD1 on 6 matching bases. The germline V and J ends were trimmed by 0 bases and 4 bases, with 7 bases remaining between them. CDR1 is MGHRA and CDR2 is YSYEKL in the germline V gene. This CDR3 has 14 residues. CDR3 protein: CASSQEGGNQPQHF. Incomplete CDR3 DNA: TGCGCCAGCAGCCAAGAAGGGGGAAATCAGCCC.

This clone was recorded at least ten times. Read sequence stops 3 residues before the CDR3 end, and the germline J gene provides the missing end. This sequence joins TRBV15 and TRBJ2-1; TRBD1 aligns across 9 bases. Unmatched junction bases numbered 8, after V lost 5 bases and J lost 0 bases. This CDR3 spans 17 amino acids. CDR1 LNHNV and CDR2 YYDKDF come from the germline V gene (reference sequence). This CDR3 is CATSSKQGASSYNEQFF. The covered CDR3 bases are TGTGCCACCAGCTCTAAACAGGGGGCAAGCTCCTACAATGAG.

This clone was counted many times. The read comes to an end 3 residues before the CDR3 does, leaving the germline J gene to fill in the end. The rearrangement joins TRBV30 to TRBJ1-2; 7 nucleotides agree with TRBD1. CDR1 and CDR2 from the germline V gene are GTSNPN and SVGIG (reference sequence). CDR3 length equals 14 residues. The CDR3 bases that were read are TGTGCCTGCCCGACAGGGAGCCAAAGGAGGGGC. Residues: CACPTGSQRRG. The full CDR3 is CACPTGSQRRGYTF.

This clone was seen ten or more times. The sequence runs out 3 residues before the end of the CDR3; the remainder is reconstructed from the germline J gene. The chain combines TRBV4-1 with TRBJ2-1; possibly TRBD1 for D (5 bases). The CDR3 consists of 14 residues. Per the germline V gene, CDR1 is MGHRA and CDR2 is YSYEKL. Trimming removed 1 base at V and 5 bases at J, with 9 bases between. Incomplete CDR3 DNA: TGCGCCAGCAGCCAAGTCTCAGGGAACAATGAG. Protein product: CASSQVSGNNE. In full, the CDR3 is CASSQVSGNNEQFF.

This clone has a count of ten or more. Read sequence stops 3 residues before the CDR3 end, and the germline J gene provides the missing end. The chain carries TRBV10-3 and TRBJ2-5; no firm D call. Trimming stripped 6 bases from V and 5 bases from J, with 16 bases between. Looked up from germline, CDR1 is ENHRY and CDR2 is SYGVKD. This CDR3 comprises 14 residues. The CDR3 sequence: CAISSPGGGETQYF. The sequenced CDR3 bases are TGTGCCATCAGCTCCCCAGGTGGTGGGGAGACC.

The table lists this clone with many counts. The read gets to within 3 residues of the CDR3 end, and the germline J gene fills in the rest. This rearrangement joins TRBV20-1 to TRBJ1-5, with D possibly being TRBD1 (5 bases). Deletions cut 4 bases from V and 3 bases from J, with 13 bases between. Looked up from germline, CDR1 is DFQATT and CDR2 is SNEGSKA (reference sequence). This CDR3 spans 14 amino acids. CDR3: CSAIRQTFNQPQHF. Partial CDR3 DNA: TGCAGTGCTATCCGACAGACTTTCAATCAGCCC.

This clone was seen at least ten times. The read is 3 residues too short to cover the CDR3 end, so that end is filled in from the germline J gene. The chain uses TRBV9 and TRBJ2-3, with D possibly TRBD1 on 5 matching bases. The CDR3 covers 15 residues. V was clipped by 4 bases and J by 2 bases, with 14 bases between them. Germline V lookup: CDR1 SGDLS, CDR2 YYNGEE. The CDR3 loop reads CASSSPPTVTDTQYF. The part of the CDR3 DNA that was read is TGTGCCAGCAGCTCCCCTCCGACAGTCACAGATACG. The variable domain in full, completed from reference TRBV9 and TRBJ2-3, reads DSGVTQTPKHLITATGQRVTLRCSPRSGDLSVYWYQQSLDQGLQFLIQYYNGEERAKGNILERFSAQQFPDLHSELNLSSLELGDSALYFCASSSPPTVTDTQYFGPGTRLTVL.

This clone has at least ten counts. This chain's CDR3 is CASSLKGNTEAFF. CDR3 DNA, as far as it was read: TGCGCCAGCAGCTTGAAGGGGAACACTGAA. The rearrangement joins TRBV5-1 to TRBJ1-1, with D unresolved. The read stops 3 residues short of the end of the CDR3; the missing end is completed from the germline J gene. The CDR3 is 13 residues long. Germline V gives CDR1 SGHRS, CDR2 YFSETQ. V lost 1 base to trimming and J lost 1 base, with 5 bases between them.

This clone was recorded many times. From the germline J gene comes the end of the CDR3, since the read stops 3 residues before it. The chain recombines TRBV18 with TRBJ2-5; D gene ambiguous. Germline V gene lookup returns CDR1 KGHSH and CDR2 LQKENI. Trimming shortened V by 2 bases and J by 5 bases, and 6 bases separated the two germline ends. This CDR3 spans 12 amino acids. Partial CDR3 DNA: TGTGCCAGCTCACCAATGAGGGAGACC. Translating gives CASSPMRET. The whole CDR3 sequence is CASSPMRETQYF.

This clone was found many times. The CDR3 is cut off 3 residues early in the read; its end comes from the germline J gene. This sequence joins TRBV7-2 and TRBJ1-1; D gene ambiguous. This CDR3 is 12 amino acids long. Germline V gives CDR1 SGHTA, CDR2 FQGNSA. Incomplete CDR3 DNA: TGTGCCAGCAGCTCCTACCTCTTACAA. It specifies CASSSYLLQ. The entire CDR3 sequence reads CASSSYLLQAFF.

This clone was recorded at least ten times. Read coverage stops 3 residues before the CDR3 terminus; the germline J gene supplies the remainder. This chain links TRBV11-2 with TRBJ1-6, with unresolved D. V lost 0 bases to trimming and J lost 10 bases, with 4 bases between them. The CDR3 covers 12 residues. Germline loops: CDR1 SGHAT, CDR2 FQNNGV. The CDR3 sequence is CASSLEGSPLHF. Partial CDR3 DNA: TGTGCCAGCAGCTTAGAGGGCTCACCC. The variable domain in full, completed from reference TRBV11-2 and TRBJ1-6, reads EAGVAQSPRYKIIEKRQSVAFWCNPISGHATLYWYQQILGQGPKLLIQFQNNGVVDDSQLPKDRFSAERLKGVDSTLKIQPAKLEDSAVYLCASSLEGSPLHFGNGTRLTVT.

This clone occurred a few times. A much larger clone differs from this one at a single base, so this may be a read error. The same CDR3 can be traced to other DNA sequences in this sample. The CDR3 sequence is CSAKRTSGNTIYF. The part of the CDR3 DNA that was read is TGCAGTGCAAAACGGACTTCAGGAAACACG. This chain links TRBV20-1 with TRBJ1-3; no firm D call. The CDR3 extends 3 residues past the end of the read, so its final part is completed from the germline J gene. Per the germline V gene, CDR1 is DFQATT and CDR2 is SNEGSKA (reference sequence). The CDR3 sequence is 13 residues long.

This clone showed up many times. The observed sequence ends 3 residues before the CDR3 terminus, with the missing tail filled in from the germline J gene. The rearrangement uses TRBV18 and TRBJ2-2; TRBD2 agrees at 8 bases. The germline V gene encodes CDR1 KGHSH and CDR2 LQKENI. CDR3 length: 16 amino acids. V shed 4 bases, J shed 6 bases, and the junction held 10 bases outside the gene matches. CDR3 bases read: TGTGCCAGCTCACGACCAAGCGGGAGCCCCCCCGGGGAG. Amino acids: CASSRPSGSPPGE. The CDR3 reads in full as CASSRPSGSPPGELFF.

This clone was seen many times. The CDR3 goes on 3 residues after the read ends, and that part is filled in from the germline J gene. The chain joins TRBV11-2 to TRBJ2-1, with D hard to call. Trimming took 3 bases from V and 5 from J, leaving 8 bases between them. This CDR3 is 13 amino acids long. The germline CDR1 and CDR2 sequences are SGHAT and FQNNGV. The sequenced CDR3 bases are TGTGCCAGCAGCTTTAACAGAGACAATGAG. Its protein is CASSFNRDNE. The CDR3 in its entirety is CASSFNRDNEQFF.

This clone was seen many times. CDR3 protein: CASSFVWGVGADIQYF. The sequenced part of the CDR3 DNA is TGTGCCAGCAGTTTTGTTTGGGGGGTAGGGGCGGACATT. The chain uses TRBV28 and TRBJ2-4; possibly TRBD2 for D (6 bases). The CDR3 end is not reached by the read, which stops 3 residues before it; the germline J gene fills it in. This CDR3 comprises 16 residues. Germline V gene lookup returns CDR1 MDHEN and CDR2 SYDVKM. With 3 bases removed from V and 8 bases from J, the gap between germline ends came to 20 bases.